A selection of T cell receptor beta chains follows, all from one sample in a study of T cells in Graves' hyperthyroidism and ophthalmopathy. MiXCR was run by TCRdb on the multiplex PCR reads, yielding one entry per CDR3 protein. In the table there are about 640,000 distinct CDR3 sequences, approximately 15% of which are singletons. Sequenced: blood. The source of these receptors is a woman aged 50 to 60 with Graves' ophthalmopathy. Each CDR3 is given with its conserved first and last residue. Fields, in order: V gene, J gene, clone size, CDR3 protein. Expanded clones get a size class; other rows say once, few or many, or leave the size out.

v_call: TRBV7-8; j_call: TRBJ1-2; clone_size: few; cdr3_aa: CASSPMTGFYGYTF
v_call: TRBV18; j_call: TRBJ2-1; clone_size: many; cdr3_aa: CASSPILGEQFF
v_call: TRBV6-1; j_call: TRBJ2-7; clone_size: many; cdr3_aa: CASSEPAGQPMEQYF
v_call: TRBV20-1; j_call: TRBJ2-5; clone_size: many; cdr3_aa: CSAREPTGGATQYF
v_call: TRBV29-1; j_call: TRBJ2-7; clone_size: many; cdr3_aa: CSVEKGQGAGEQYF
v_call: TRBV5-6; j_call: TRBJ2-7; clone_size: many; cdr3_aa: CASSIIMQGDSYEQYF
v_call: TRBV7-9; j_call: TRBJ1-5; clone_size: many; cdr3_aa: CASSLYEGSNQPQHF
v_call: TRBV28; j_call: TRBJ2-4; clone_size: many; cdr3_aa: CASIGGVGFGKNIQYF
v_call: TRBV27; j_call: TRBJ1-5; clone_size: many; cdr3_aa: CASSPLGGGQPQHF
v_call: TRBV20-1; j_call: TRBJ1-4; clone_size: .; cdr3_aa: CSALDKGGNEKLFF
v_call: TRBV6-2/TRBV6-3; j_call: TRBJ1-5; clone_size: .; cdr3_aa: CASSQRGPGQPQHF
v_call: TRBV11-3; j_call: TRBJ2-2; clone_size: few; cdr3_aa: CASSFGTDTGELFF
v_call: TRBV4-1; j_call: TRBJ2-1; clone_size: few; cdr3_aa: CASRNLAASYNEQFF
v_call: TRBV18; j_call: TRBJ1-2; clone_size: many; cdr3_aa: CASSPQTIQGDYTF
v_call: TRBV5-4; j_call: TRBJ2-7; clone_size: few; cdr3_aa: CASSLDVRTYEQYF
v_call: TRBV29-1; j_call: TRBJ2-7; clone_size: few; cdr3_aa: CSVVTRAYEQYF
v_call: TRBV7-9; j_call: TRBJ2-1; clone_size: many; cdr3_aa: CASSLPSGRALNEQFF
v_call: TRBV30; j_call: TRBJ1-1; clone_size: many; cdr3_aa: CAWKIYGGLGNTEAFF
v_call: TRBV9; j_call: TRBJ2-3; clone_size: .; cdr3_aa: CASSLGTGVGVTDTQYF
v_call: TRBV29-1; j_call: TRBJ2-7; clone_size: once; cdr3_aa: CSVVRGQGSYEQYF